The 10 T cell receptor beta chains reported below all come from one sample, sequenced in a study of regulatory T cells in long-lasting Graves disease. Documented time point: newly diagnosed GD, antithyroid drugs for less than 3 months. Isolated PBMC RNA provided the starting material for the TCR library. Construction of the TCR beta libraries employed iRepertoire HTBI primers in conjunction with Arm-PCR of CDR3 regions. TCRdb re-derived calls from the multiplex PCR reads in MiXCR, one entry per CDR3 protein. The sample yields roughly 500,000 distinct CDR3 sequences, 12% seen once. These same records also appear under a second study, on T cells in Graves' hyperthyroidism and ophthalmopathy.

The sample consisted of peripheral blood mononuclear cells (PBMCs), taken at new diagnosis, from a patient treated with antithyroid drugs. Receptors originate from a woman in her twenties or thirties with Graves disease.

This clonotype was observed many times. The chain couples TRBV27 to TRBJ2-4; 11 bases are shared with TRBD2. The J call is uncertain, as TRBJ2-1 better fits the DNA end. Germline V gene lookup returns CDR1 MNHEY and CDR2 SMNVEV (reference sequence). The CDR3 is 18 residues long. The CDR3: CASSFWTLRASGRSEQFF. CDR3 coding DNA: TGTGCCAGCAGTTTTTGGACCCTTAGGGCTAGCGGGAGGAGTGAGCAGTTCTTC.

This clonotype was seen at least ten times. This rearrangement joins TRBV11-2 to TRBJ2-7, with TRBD1 matching 9 bases. The CDR3 sequence is 13 residues long. Trimming at V came to 5 bases and at J to 6 bases, leaving 5 bases not matched to a gene. Germline CDR1 and CDR2: SGHAT and FQNNGV. CDR3 protein: CASSPWTGAEQYF. The CDR3 DNA is TGTGCCAGCAGCCCATGGACAGGGGCCGAGCAGTACTTC.

This clonotype was seen at least ten times. The chain uses TRBV11-3 and TRBJ2-3; 8 bases are a match to TRBD2. Trimming removed 5 bases from V and 2 bases from J; junction bases left unmatched: 6. The V gene's germline CDR1 is SGHNT and CDR2 YENEEA. The CDR3 spans 15 residues. The chain's CDR3 is CASSPRLAYTDTQYF. CDR3 DNA: TGTGCCAGCAGCCCTCGACTAGCGTACACAGATACGCAGTATTTT.

This clonotype has just a few counts. The CDR3 DNA reads TGTGCCTGGAGCCCCGTTGACTCGGGGGTAGGCACTGAAGCTTTCTTT. Protein product: CAWSPVDSGVGTEAFF. The chain uses TRBV30 and TRBJ1-1, with TRBD1 as a possible D gene (5 bases). V lost 3 bases, J lost 4 bases, and 21 bases lay in between. This CDR3 is built from 16 residues. CDR1 is GTSNPN, CDR2 SVGIG, per germline (reference sequence).

This clonotype has ten or more counts. V and J are TRBV3-1 and TRBJ2-7; no clear D. The length of the CDR3 is 14 residues. V was trimmed by 3 bases and J by 1 base, leaving 10 bases between them. Germline CDR1 reads LGHDT; CDR2 reads YNNKEL (reference sequence). The CDR3 DNA sequence: TGTGCCAGCAGCCACGCGGTCGGGTCCTACGAGCAGTACTTC. Translated, it gives CASSHAVGSYEQYF.

This clonotype was recorded only once. A single base is all that separates this from a far larger clone, so a read error is likely. The gene calls are TRBV2 and TRBJ2-1; possibly TRBD2 for D (5 bases). Trimming removed 6 bases at V and 6 bases at J, with 15 bases between. CDR1 and CDR2 from the germline V gene are SNHLY and FYNNEI. The CDR3 is 14 amino acids. The CDR3 protein is CASSPAREGNEQFF. Here the CDR3 DNA reads TGTGCCAGCAGCCCGGCTAGAGAGGGCAATGAGCAGTTCTTC. Full variable domain (missing parts from reference TRBV2 and TRBJ2-1): EPEVTQTPSHQVTQMGQEVILRCVPISNHLYFYWYRQILGQKVEFLVSFYNNEISEKSEIFDDQFSVERPDGSNFTLKIRSTKLEDSAMYFCASSPAREGNEQFFGPGTRLTVL.

This clonotype occurred many times. The V call is TRBV28, the J call TRBJ1-1; the D is unclear. Germline lookup yields CDR1 MDHEN and CDR2 SYDVKM. V was pared by 3 bases and J by 1 base, with 12 bases between. This CDR3 region has 15 residues. The CDR3: CASSFRYVGNTEAFF. CDR3 in DNA: TGTGCCAGCAGTTTTCGATACGTAGGGAACACTGAAGCTTTCTTT. Variable domain in full (rest from reference TRBV28 and TRBJ1-1): DVKVTQSSRYLVKRTGEKVFLECVQDMDHENMFWYRQDPGLGLRLIYFSYDVKMKEKGDIPEGYSVSREKKERFSLILESASTNQTSMYLCASSFRYVGNTEAFFGQGTRLTVV.

Of note for this clonotype: At one end the junction does not follow the germline gene, possibly because of a read error. This CDR3 is CASSLGRVSETQYF. The CDR3 DNA reads TGTGCTAGCAGCCTGGGGAGAGTGAGTGAGACCCAGTACTTC. V gene TRBV7-7 combines with J gene TRBJ2-5, with a possible D match to TRBD2 (5 bases). There are 14 residues in the CDR3. The germline V gene has CDR1 SSHAT and CDR2 FNYEAQ (reference sequence).

This clonotype was picked up many times. The chain combines TRBV11-2 with TRBJ1-6; no reliable D call. V lost 5 bases and J 4 bases, leaving 15 bases between the germline ends. This CDR3 has 16 residues. Germline V gene data show CDR1 as SGHAT and CDR2 as FQNNGV. The CDR3: CASSTSPRGYNSPLHF. In DNA form, the CDR3 reads TGTGCCAGCAGCACATCTCCACGAGGGTATAATTCACCCCTCCACTTT.

The V call is TRBV7-9, the J call TRBJ2-1; D perhaps matches TRBD2 (6 bases). V lost 5 bases and J 5 bases, leaving 19 bases between the germline ends. Germline V lookup: CDR1 SEHNR, CDR2 FQNEAQ (reference sequence). The CDR3 runs to 16 residues. CDR3 nucleotide sequence: TGTGCCAGCAGCCAATCAGCGGGCAGAACAAACAATGAGCAGTTCTTC. As protein: CASSQSAGRTNNEQFF.